This TCR beta chain was identified in a study of blood T cell repertoires in COVID-19. Study details: Material from acute and convalescent COVID-19 was sourced from the United States, Italy and Spain. T cells, B-cell-depleted T cells, or PBMCs supplied cDNA or gDNA.

Authors' data handling: Scientists estimated how many nucleated cells there were by amplifying reference gene primers. Assay: immunoSEQ multiplex PCR; the TCRdb copy retains only in-frame clones and omits some. The V and J calls and the clone size are those of that table, but D and trimming were determined from the DNA. The repertoire holds about 140,000 clones, roughly 81% seen once, with approximately 9.4% in the top ten. The CDR3 has 15 amino acids. Germline CDR1 SGHRS, CDR2 YFSETQ. The V segment lost 0 bases and the J segment 0 bases; nucleotides outside the gene matches: 1. The gene calls are TRBV5-1 and TRBJ2-3; 7 bases map to TRBD2. Sequences were obtained from peripheral blood. This sequence was found in a woman in her fifties or sixties with active or convalescent COVID-19. This chain's CDR3 is CASSLVSGSTDTQYF. CDR3 nucleotide sequence: TGCGCCAGCAGCTTGGTTAGCGGGAGCACAGATACGCAGTATTTT. Based on the CDR3 plus reference TRBV5-1 and TRBJ2-3, the full variable domain is KAGVTQTPRYLIKTRGQQVTLSCSPISGHRSVSWYQQTPGQGLQFLFEYFSETQRNKGNFPGRFSGRQFSNSRSEMNVSTLELGDSALYLCASSLVSGSTDTQYFGPGTRLTVL.